The next 10 T cell receptor beta chains were all read from a single sample in a study of blood T cell repertoires in COVID-19. Clones were read by immunoSEQ multiplex PCR, and TCRdb kept only the in-frame ones, dropping some. The table includes 150,000 or so clones, around 84% detected once. Input material: peripheral blood. The receptors derive from a woman older than 75 with acute or convalescent COVID-19.

V and J are TRBV28 and TRBJ2-7, with 9 bases fitting TRBD2. Germline V gives CDR1 MDHEN, CDR2 SYDVKM. CDR3 length: 14 residues. J lost 3 bases, V lost 2 bases, and 2 bases had no gene match. The CDR3 DNA is TGTGCCAGCAGTTTAGCGGGAGGGGACTACGAGCAGTACTTC. Its translation: CASSLAGGDYEQYF.

There are a few counts of this clone. The chain joins TRBV4-3 to TRBJ1-2; D unresolved. This CDR3 spans 13 amino acids. V was trimmed by 5 bases and J by 0 bases, leaving 7 bases between them. Germline loops: CDR1 LGHNA, CDR2 YSLEER. In nucleotides, the CDR3 is TGCGCCAGCAGCGCCGGGACTAACTATGGCTACACCTTC. Its protein product is CASSAGTNYGYTF.

The chain combines TRBV23-1 with TRBJ2-7, with D possibly matching TRBD1 (5 bases). TRBV23-1 is annotated as an ORF whose role is uncertain. The CDR3 covers 14 residues. Trimming took 1 base from V and 3 from J, leaving 10 bases between them. Here the CDR3 reads CASSQLVGHYEQYF. CDR3 coding DNA: TGCGCCAGCAGTCAATTGGTGGGGCACTACGAGCAGTACTTC.

This clone was counted once. The genes are TRBV12-3 or TRBV12-4 and TRBJ1-1; D unresolved. The CDR3 totals 11 residues. V gave up 5 bases and J gave up 6 bases, with 7 bases separating them. CDR3 sequence (DNA): TGTGCCAGCAGTCATGGCTCTGAAGCTTTCTTT. This encodes CASSHGSEAFF.

This rearrangement joins TRBV2 to TRBJ1-1; D is perhaps TRBD1 (5 bases). Trimming took 0 bases from V and 12 from J, leaving 17 bases between them. The CDR3 is 14 residues long. The V gene's germline CDR1 is SNHLY and CDR2 FYNNEI. CDR3 in amino acids: CASSEAAGGAWTFF. The CDR3 DNA follows: TGTGCCAGCAGTGAAGCAGCGGGGGGAGCTTGGACTTTCTTT.

This chain joins TRBV30 and TRBJ1-6; 9 bases fit TRBD1. Germline V gene data show CDR1 as GTSNPN and CDR2 as SVGIG (reference sequence). The CDR3 is made up of 15 amino acids. With 3 bases clipped from V and 9 bases from J, the junction kept 9 bases outside the gene matches. CDR3 nucleotides: TGTGCCTGGAGGTCGGCCGGGACAGGGAGTTCACCCCTCCACTTT. This translates into CAWRSAGTGSSPLHF. Supplemented by reference TRBV30 and TRBJ1-6, the full variable domain reads SQTIHQWPATLVQPVGSPLSLECTVEGTSNPNLYWYRQAAGRGLQLLFYSVGIGQISSEVPQNLSASRPQDRQFILSSKKLLLSDSGFYLCAWRSAGTGSSPLHFGNGTRLTVT.

This sequence joins TRBV3-1 (or the pseudogene TRBV3-2) and TRBJ2-7; D might be TRBD2 (5 bases). Germline CDR1 and CDR2: LGHDT and YNNKEL (reference sequence). The CDR3 loop spans 13 amino acids. With 1 base removed from V and 4 bases from J, the gap between germline ends came to 8 bases. CDR3 loop: CASSQGRTYEQYF. As DNA, the CDR3 is TGTGCCAGCAGCCAAGGACGGACTTACGAGCAGTACTTC.

To note about this clone: No conserved phenylalanine or tryptophan is present at the end of the CDR3, so a read error is the likely explanation. Because the CDR3's place on the DNA is in doubt, the DNA is left out and the CDR3 is given as listed by TCRdb. The J gene is TRBJ2-6, the V gene TRBV4-2; TRBD2 is taken as the D call from the table, unchecked against the DNA. The CDR3 totals 12 residues, both ends included. Germline lookup yields CDR1 LGHNA and CDR2 YNFKEQ. CDR3 sequence: CASSQPPSGGRY.

V gene TRBV10-2 combines with J gene TRBJ2-3; 8 bases agree with TRBD2. The CDR3 is 12 amino acids. Germline CDR1 is WSHSY and CDR2 is SAAADI. The V and J ends lost 5 bases and 7 bases, in that order; junction bases with no gene match: 2. CDR3 coding DNA: TGCGCCAGCAGTACTAGCGGCAATACGCAGTATTTT. Translating gives CASSTSGNTQYF.

The V gene is TRBV9, the J gene TRBJ2-1; D possibly corresponds to TRBD2 (5 bases). Per germline, CDR1 SGDLS and CDR2 YYNGEE. Trimming left V 7 bases short and J 1 base short, with 18 bases between. The CDR3 has 16 residues. CDR3: CASAVSGGTSYNEQFF. The CDR3 DNA follows: TGTGCCAGCGCGGTAAGCGGCGGAACATCCTACAATGAGCAGTTCTTC.